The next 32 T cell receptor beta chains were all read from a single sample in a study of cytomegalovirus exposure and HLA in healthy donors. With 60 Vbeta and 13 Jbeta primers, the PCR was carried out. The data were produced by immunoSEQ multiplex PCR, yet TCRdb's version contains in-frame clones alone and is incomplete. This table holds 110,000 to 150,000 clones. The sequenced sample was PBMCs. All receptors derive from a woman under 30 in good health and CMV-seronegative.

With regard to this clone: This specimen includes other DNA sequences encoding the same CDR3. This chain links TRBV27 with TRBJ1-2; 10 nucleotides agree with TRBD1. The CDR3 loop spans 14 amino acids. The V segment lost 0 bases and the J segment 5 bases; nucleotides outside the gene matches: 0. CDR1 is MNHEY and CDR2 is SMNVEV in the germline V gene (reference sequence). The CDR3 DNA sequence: TGTGCCAGCAGTTTATCGGGACAGGGGTATGGCTACACCTTC. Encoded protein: CASSLSGQGYGYTF.

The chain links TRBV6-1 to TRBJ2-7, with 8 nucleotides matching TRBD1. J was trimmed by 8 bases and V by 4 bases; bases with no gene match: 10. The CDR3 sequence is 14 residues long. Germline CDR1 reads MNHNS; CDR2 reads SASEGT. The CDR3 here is CASSASGQGKQQYF. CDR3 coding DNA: TGTGCCAGCAGTGCTTCAGGACAGGGTAAGCAGCAGTACTTC.

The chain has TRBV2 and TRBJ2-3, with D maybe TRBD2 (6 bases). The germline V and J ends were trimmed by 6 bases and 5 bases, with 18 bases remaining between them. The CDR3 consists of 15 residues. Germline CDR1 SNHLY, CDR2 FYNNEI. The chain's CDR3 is CASRYRDGRGDTQYF. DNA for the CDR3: TGTGCCAGCAGATACCGGGACGGGAGAGGAGATACGCAGTATTTT.

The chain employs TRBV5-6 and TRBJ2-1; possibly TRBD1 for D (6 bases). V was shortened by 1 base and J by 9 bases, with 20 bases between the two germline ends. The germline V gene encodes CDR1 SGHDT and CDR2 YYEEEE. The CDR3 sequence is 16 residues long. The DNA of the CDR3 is TGTGCCAGCAGCTTGACGGGACACCCTAGGATGGGTGAGCAGTTCTTC. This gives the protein CASSLTGHPRMGEQFF.

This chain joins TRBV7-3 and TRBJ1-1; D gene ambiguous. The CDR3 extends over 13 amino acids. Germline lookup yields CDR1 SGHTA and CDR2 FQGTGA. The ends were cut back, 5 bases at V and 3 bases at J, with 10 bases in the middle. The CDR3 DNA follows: TGTGCCAGCAGCCGTCACGCGGACACTGAAGCTTTCTTT. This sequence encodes CASSRHADTEAFF.

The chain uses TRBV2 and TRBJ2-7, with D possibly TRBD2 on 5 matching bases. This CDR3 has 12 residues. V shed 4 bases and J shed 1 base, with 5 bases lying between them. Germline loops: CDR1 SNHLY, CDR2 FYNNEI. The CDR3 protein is CASSAGSYEQYF. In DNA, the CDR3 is TGTGCCAGCAGTGCGGGGTCCTACGAGCAGTACTTC.

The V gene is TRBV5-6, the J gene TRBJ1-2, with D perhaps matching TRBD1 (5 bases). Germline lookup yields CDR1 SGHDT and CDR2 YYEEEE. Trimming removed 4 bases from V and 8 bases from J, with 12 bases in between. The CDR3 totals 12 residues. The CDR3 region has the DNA TGTGCCAGCAGCCAGGGTGACCGGGGCTACACCTTC. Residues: CASSQGDRGYTF.

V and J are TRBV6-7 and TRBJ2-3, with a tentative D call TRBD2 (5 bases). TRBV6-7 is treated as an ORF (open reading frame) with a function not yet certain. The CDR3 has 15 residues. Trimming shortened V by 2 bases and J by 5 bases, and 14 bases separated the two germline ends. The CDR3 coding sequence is TGTGCCAGCAGTTACGTGGCGGGCAAAAGAGATACGCAGTATTTT. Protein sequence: CASSYVAGKRDTQYF.

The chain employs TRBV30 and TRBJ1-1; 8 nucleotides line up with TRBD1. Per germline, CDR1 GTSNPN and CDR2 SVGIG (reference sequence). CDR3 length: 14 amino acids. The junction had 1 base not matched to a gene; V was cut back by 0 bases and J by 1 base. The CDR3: CAWSVGTGNTEAFF. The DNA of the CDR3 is TGTGCCTGGAGTGTAGGGACAGGGAACACTGAAGCTTTCTTT.

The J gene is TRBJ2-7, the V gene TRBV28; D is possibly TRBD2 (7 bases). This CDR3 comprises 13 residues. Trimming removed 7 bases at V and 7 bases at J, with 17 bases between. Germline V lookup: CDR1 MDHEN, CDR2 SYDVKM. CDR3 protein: CASILRGAHEQYF. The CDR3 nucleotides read TGTGCCAGCATATTACGGGGGGCGCATGAGCAGTACTTC.

The CDR3: CASSYVAGELFF. The CDR3 DNA sequence: TGTGCCAGCAGTTACGTAGCCGGGGAGCTGTTTTTT. The rearrangement links TRBV6-5 to TRBJ2-2; D is unclear. CDR3 size: 12 residues. Germline V gene data show CDR1 as MNHEY and CDR2 as SVGAGI. Trimming pared 2 bases from V and 6 bases from J, leaving 4 bases between.

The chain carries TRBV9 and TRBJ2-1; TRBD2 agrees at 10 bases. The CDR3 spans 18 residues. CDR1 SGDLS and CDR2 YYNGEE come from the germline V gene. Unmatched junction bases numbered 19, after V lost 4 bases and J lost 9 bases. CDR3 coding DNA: TGTGCCAGCAGCCGACTTGCCACGCGCCTAGCGGGAGCGAGTGAGCAGTTCTTC. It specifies CASSRLATRLAGASEQFF.

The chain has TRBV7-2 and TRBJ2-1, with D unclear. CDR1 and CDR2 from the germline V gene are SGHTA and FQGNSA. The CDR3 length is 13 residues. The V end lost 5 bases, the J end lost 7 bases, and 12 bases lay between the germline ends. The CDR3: CASSEYLKNEQFF. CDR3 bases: TGTGCCAGCAGCGAGTACCTTAAGAATGAGCAGTTCTTC.

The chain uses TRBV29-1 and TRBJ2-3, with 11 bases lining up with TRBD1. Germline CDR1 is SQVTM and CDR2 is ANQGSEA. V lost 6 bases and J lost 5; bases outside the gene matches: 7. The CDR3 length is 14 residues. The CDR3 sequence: CSVELGTGGDTQYF. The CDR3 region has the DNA TGCAGCGTCGAACTTGGGACAGGGGGAGATACGCAGTATTTT.

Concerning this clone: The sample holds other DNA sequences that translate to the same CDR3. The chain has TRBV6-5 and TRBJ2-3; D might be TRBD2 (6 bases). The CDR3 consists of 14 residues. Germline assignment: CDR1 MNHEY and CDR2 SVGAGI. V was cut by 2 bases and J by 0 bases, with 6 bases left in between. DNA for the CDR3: TGTGCCAGCAGTTACGGGGGGAGCACAGATACGCAGTATTTT. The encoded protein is CASSYGGSTDTQYF.

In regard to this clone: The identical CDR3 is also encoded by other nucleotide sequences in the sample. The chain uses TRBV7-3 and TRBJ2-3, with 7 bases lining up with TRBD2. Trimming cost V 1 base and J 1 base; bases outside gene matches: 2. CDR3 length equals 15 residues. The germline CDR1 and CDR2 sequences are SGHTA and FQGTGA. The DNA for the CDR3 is TGTGCCAGCAGCTTAAACGCGGGAGGCACAGATACGCAGTATTTT. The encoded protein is CASSLNAGGTDTQYF.

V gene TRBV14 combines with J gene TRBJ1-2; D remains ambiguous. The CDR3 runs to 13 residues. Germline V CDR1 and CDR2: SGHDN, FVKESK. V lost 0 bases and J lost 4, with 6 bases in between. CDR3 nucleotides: TGTGCCAGCAGCCAAGATCACGGCTATGGCTACACCTTC. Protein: CASSQDHGYGYTF.

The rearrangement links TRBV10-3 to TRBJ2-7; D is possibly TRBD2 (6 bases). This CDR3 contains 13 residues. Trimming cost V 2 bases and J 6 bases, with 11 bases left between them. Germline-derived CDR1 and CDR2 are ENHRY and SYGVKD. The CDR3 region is CAISETKGGEQYV. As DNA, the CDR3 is TGTGCCATCAGTGAGACGAAGGGAGGCGAGCAGTACGTC.

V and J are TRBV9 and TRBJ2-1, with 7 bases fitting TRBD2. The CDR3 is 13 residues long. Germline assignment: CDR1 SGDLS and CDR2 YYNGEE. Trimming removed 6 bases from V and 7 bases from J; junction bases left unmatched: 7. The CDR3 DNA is TGTGCCAGCAACGGACTAGGCGGAAATGAGCAGTTCTTC. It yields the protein CASNGLGGNEQFF.

The CDR3 spells CASSPSSGGGGYTF. DNA for the CDR3: TGTGCCAGCAGCCCCAGCAGTGGGGGGGGTGGCTACACCTTC. The chain combines TRBV11-2 with TRBJ1-2; tentatively, D is TRBD1 (5 bases). Germline V CDR1 and CDR2: SGHAT, FQNNGV. The CDR3 contains 14 residues. With 5 bases removed from V and 7 bases from J, the gap between germline ends came to 17 bases.

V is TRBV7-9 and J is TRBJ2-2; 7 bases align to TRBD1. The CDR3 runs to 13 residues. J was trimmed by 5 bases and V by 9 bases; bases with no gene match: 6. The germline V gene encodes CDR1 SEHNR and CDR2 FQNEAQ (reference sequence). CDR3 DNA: TGTGCCAGGGCTGAGACAGGGACCGGGGAGCTGTTTTTT. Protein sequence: CARAETGTGELFF. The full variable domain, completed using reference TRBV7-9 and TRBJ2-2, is DTGVSQNPRHKITKRGQNVTFRCDPISEHNRLYWYRQTLGQGPEFLTYFQNEAQLEKSRLLSDRFSAERPKGSFSTLEIQRTEQGDSAMYLCARAETGTGELFFGEGSRLTVL.

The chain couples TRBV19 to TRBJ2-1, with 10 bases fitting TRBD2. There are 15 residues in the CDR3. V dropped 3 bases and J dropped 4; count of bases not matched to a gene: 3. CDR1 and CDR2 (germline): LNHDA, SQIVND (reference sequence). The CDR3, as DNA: TGTGCCAGTAGTATTCCACTAGCGGGATACAATGAGCAGTTCTTC. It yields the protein CASSIPLAGYNEQFF.

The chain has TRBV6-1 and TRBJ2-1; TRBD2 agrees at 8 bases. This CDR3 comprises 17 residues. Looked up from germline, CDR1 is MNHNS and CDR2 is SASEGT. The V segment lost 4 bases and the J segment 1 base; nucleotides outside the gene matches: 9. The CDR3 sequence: CASSAPGSGRSYNEQFF. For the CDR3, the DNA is TGTGCCAGCAGTGCGCCCGGCAGCGGGAGATCCTACAATGAGCAGTTCTTC.

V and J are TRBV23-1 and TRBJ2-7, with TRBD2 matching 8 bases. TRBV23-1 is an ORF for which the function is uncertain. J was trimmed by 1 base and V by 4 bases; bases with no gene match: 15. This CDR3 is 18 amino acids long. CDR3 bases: TGCGCCAGCAGTCTTTGGACTAGCCCTCACCACGCGTCCTACGAGCAGTACGTC. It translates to CASSLWTSPHHASYEQYV.

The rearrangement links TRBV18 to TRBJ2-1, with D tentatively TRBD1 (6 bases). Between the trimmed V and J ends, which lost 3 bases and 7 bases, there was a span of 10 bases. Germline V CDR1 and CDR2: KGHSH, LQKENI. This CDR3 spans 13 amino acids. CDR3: CASSPQGKNEQFF. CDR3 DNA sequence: TGTGCCAGCTCACCCCAGGGGAAAAATGAGCAGTTCTTC.

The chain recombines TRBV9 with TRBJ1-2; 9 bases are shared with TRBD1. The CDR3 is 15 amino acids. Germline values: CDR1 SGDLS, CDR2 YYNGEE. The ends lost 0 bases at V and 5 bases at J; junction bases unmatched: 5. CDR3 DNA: TGTGCCAGCAGCGTAGTGGGACAGGGTAGGTATGGCTACACCTTC. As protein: CASSVVGQGRYGYTF.

The DNA of the CDR3 is TGCGCCAGTTCACAGGGGGCAGGGTGGGTCGACGAGCAGTACTTC. It codes for CASSQGAGWVDEQYF. This rearrangement joins TRBV5-1 to TRBJ2-7; 9 positions agree with TRBD1. V lost 8 bases and J lost 5; bases outside the gene matches: 14. The CDR3 is 15 amino acids. Looked up from germline, CDR1 is SGHRS and CDR2 is YFSETQ. Full variable domain (rest looked up from reference TRBV5-1 and TRBJ2-7): KAGVTQTPRYLIKTRGQQVTLSCSPISGHRSVSWYQQTPGQGLQFLFEYFSETQRNKGNFPGRFSGRQFSNSRSEMNVSTLELGDSALYLCASSQGAGWVDEQYFGPGTRLTVT.

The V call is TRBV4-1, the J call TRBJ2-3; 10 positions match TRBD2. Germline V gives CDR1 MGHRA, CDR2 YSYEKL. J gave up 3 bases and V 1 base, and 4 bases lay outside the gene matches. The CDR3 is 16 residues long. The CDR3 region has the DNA TGCGCCAGCAGCCAAGTAAGCGGGAGGGCGACAGATACGCAGTATTTT. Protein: CASSQVSGRATDTQYF.

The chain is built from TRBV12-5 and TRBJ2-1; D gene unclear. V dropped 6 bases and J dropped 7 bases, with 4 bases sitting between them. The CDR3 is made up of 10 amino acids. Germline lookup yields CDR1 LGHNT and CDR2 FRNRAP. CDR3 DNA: TGTGCTAGTGGCTATAATGAGCAGTTCTTC. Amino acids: CASGYNEQFF.

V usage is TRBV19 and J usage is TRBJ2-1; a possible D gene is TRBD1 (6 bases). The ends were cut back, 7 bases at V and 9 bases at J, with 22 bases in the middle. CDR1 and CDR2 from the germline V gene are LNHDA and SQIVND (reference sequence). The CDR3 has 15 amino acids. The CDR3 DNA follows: TGTGCCAGTACATGGGGGCCACAAGTGGACGGTGAGCAGTTCTTC. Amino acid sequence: CASTWGPQVDGEQFF.

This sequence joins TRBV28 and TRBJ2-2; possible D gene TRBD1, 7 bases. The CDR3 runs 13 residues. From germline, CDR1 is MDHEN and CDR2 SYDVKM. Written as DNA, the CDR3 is TGTGGGACTAACAGGGGTGAGGCCGGGGAGCTGTTTTTT. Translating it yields CGTNRGEAGELFF.

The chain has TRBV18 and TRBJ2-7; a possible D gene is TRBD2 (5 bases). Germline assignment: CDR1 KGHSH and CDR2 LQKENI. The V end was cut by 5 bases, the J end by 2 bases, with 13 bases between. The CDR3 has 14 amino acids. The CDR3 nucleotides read TGTGCCAGCTCAAGGGAGACTGCCACCTACGAGCAGTACTTC. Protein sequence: CASSRETATYEQYF.